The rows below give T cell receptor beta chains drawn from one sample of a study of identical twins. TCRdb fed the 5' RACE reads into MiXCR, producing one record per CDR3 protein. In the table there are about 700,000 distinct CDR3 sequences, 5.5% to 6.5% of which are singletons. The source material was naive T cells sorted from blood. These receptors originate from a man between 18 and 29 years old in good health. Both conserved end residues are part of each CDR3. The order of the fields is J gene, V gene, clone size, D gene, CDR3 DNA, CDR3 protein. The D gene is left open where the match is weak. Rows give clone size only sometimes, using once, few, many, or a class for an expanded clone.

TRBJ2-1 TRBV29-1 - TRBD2 TGCAGCACGGGGGGACTAGCGGGATCGGGGTACAATGAGCAGTTCTTC CSTGGLAGSGYNEQFF
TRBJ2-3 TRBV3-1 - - TGTGCCAGCAGCCCAACCACCCTTTTAAGGGTGCAGTATTTT CASSPTTLLRVQYF
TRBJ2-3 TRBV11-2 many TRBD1 TGTGCCAGCAGCCCGGGACAGACGAGCACAGATACGCAGTATTTT CASSPGQTSTDTQYF
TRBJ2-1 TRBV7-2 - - TGTGCCAGCAGTTACCCAGGGTCCTACAATGAGCAGTTCTTC CASSYPGSYNEQFF
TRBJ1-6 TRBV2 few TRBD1 TGTGCCAGTACAGGGGAGGGGGGGAATTCACCCCTCCACTTT CASTGEGGNSPLHF
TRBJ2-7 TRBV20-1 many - TGCAGTGCTGAGAGCAGGCATTCCTACGAGCAGTACTTC CSAESRHSYEQYF
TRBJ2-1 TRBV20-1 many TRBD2 TGCAGTGCTAGAGAAAGTGTAGCGGGGAACAATGAGCAGTTCTTC CSARESVAGNNEQFF
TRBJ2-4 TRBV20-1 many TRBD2 TGCAGTGCTAGAGATATGACTAGCGGGAGGACCAAAGCCAAAAACATTCAGTACTTC CSARDMTSGRTKAKNIQYF
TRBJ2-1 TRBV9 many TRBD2 TGTGCCAGCAGCGTAGATCTACTAGCGGGAGGGGGCAATGAGCAGTTCTTC CASSVDLLAGGGNEQFF
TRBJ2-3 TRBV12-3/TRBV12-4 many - TGTGCCAGCAGACCCTTGGAGACTTATACGCAGTATTTT CASRPLETYTQYF
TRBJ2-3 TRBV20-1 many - TGCAGTGCTAGCATCCTGGGGGTCGGCACAGATACGCAGTATTTT CSASILGVGTDTQYF
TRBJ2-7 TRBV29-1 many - TGCAGCGTTGAAGTCGTTCAGGGACGCGAGCAGTACTTC CSVEVVQGREQYF
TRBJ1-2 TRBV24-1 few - TGTGCCACCAGTGCCGCAGGGAAATTCTCCGGCTACACCTTC CATSAAGKFSGYTF
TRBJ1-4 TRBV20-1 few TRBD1 TGCAGTGCTAGAACAAGGAGTCCGACAGGGCGGGTGGAAAAACTGTTTTTT CSARTRSPTGRVEKLFF
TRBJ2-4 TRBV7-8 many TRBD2 TGTGCCAGCAGCGGAGGGGAGGGTATGATAGCCAAAAACATTCAGTACTTC CASSGGEGMIAKNIQYF
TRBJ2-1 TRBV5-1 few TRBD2 TGCGCCAGCAGGGCTAGCGGGAGGGCCTCCTCCTACAATGAGCAGTTCTTC CASRASGRASSYNEQFF
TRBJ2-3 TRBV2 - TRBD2 TGTGCCAGCAGTGAAGCGCTTCCAGGACTAGCGGGAGGGGGAGCAGATACGCAGTATTTT CASSEALPGLAGGGADTQYF
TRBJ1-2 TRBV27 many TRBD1 TGTGCCAGCAGCCCTGCGGGACAGGGTGGCGGTAGGAAGGGCTACACCTTC CASSPAGQGGGRKGYTF
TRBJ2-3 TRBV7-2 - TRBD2 TGTGCCAGCAGCTTAAGCGGGAGAGTGGGGGATACGCAGTATTTT CASSLSGRVGDTQYF
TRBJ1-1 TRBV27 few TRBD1 TGTGCCAGCAGCCGTGGACAGGCAATGAACACTGAAGCTTTCTTT CASSRGQAMNTEAFF
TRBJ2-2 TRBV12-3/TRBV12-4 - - TGTGCCAGCAGTTCGAGATCCCCCGGGGAGCTGTTTTTT CASSSRSPGELFF
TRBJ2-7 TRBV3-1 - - TGTGCCAGCAGCCAACTATTTGGATACGAGCAGTACTTC CASSQLFGYEQYF
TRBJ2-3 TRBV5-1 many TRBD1 TGCGCCAGCGGACAGGGGGGCCCCCCAGATACGCAGTATTTT CASGQGGPPDTQYF
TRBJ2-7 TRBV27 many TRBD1 TGTGCCAGCAGTTTATCAGACGGGACAGGGACTTTAAAGCAGTACTTC CASSLSDGTGTLKQYF
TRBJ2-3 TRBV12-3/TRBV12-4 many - TGTGCCGCAGTAGCGCGAGACACAGATACGCAGTATTTT CAAVARDTDTQYF
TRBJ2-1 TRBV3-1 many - TGTGCCAGCAGCCAAGATAGCTGGGAGCAGTTCTTC CASSQDSWEQFF
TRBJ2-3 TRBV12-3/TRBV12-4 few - TGTGCCAGCACCCCAAAACCCGGGGGGCAAGTAGATACGCAGTATTTT CASTPKPGGQVDTQYF
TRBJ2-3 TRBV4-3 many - TGCGCCAGCAGCCAAGGAGACAGGAGTTACACAGATACGCAGTATTTT CASSQGDRSYTDTQYF
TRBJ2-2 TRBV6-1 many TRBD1 TGTGCCAGCTGGGGACAGACCAACACCGGGGAGCTGTTTTTT CASWGQTNTGELFF